A selection of T cell receptor beta chains follows, all from one sample in a study of a mutant IDH1 vaccine in newly diagnosed glioma. These receptors' antigens are unknown. Generated by immunoSEQ multiplex PCR, the TCRdb table keeps only in-frame clones and is missing some. Of over 55,000 clones in the sample, around 81% were seen once. Sample: PBMCs, taken from a glioma patient whose treatment included an IDH1 peptide vaccine. These receptor sequences come from a man between 35 and 55 years old with glioma. CDR3s include the opening cysteine and the closing phenylalanine or tryptophan. The order of the fields is CDR3 DNA, CDR3 protein, J gene, V gene, D gene, clone size. A D gene is named only where the DNA matches it firmly. Clone size is given for some rows only: seen once, a few or many times, or a class if the clone is expanded.

CDR3nt: TGCGCCAGCAGTCAATCCATACAGGGGGCGAACTACGAACATACTGAAGCTTTCTTT
CDR3aa: CASSQSIQGANYEHTEAFF
j_gene: TRBJ1-1
v_gene: TRBV23-1
d_gene: TRBD1
abundance: many

CDR3nt: TGTGCCAGCAGCCCAGGCGACGGGGAGCTGTTTTTT
CDR3aa: CASSPGDGELFF
j_gene: TRBJ2-2
v_gene: TRBV6-4
d_gene: NA
abundance: few

CDR3nt: TGTGCCAGCATGGAAGACAGGGCCACCGGGGAGCTGTTTTTT
CDR3aa: CASMEDRATGELFF
j_gene: TRBJ2-2
v_gene: TRBV2
d_gene: TRBD1
abundance: NA

CDR3nt: TGTGCCAGCAGCGTAGGGATTGAGGGGGCCCAAGAGACCCAGTACTTC
CDR3aa: CASSVGIEGAQETQYF
j_gene: TRBJ2-5
v_gene: TRBV9
d_gene: TRBD1
abundance: NA

CDR3nt: TGTGCCGGTAAAACAGGGGGCGACTATGGCTACACCTTC
CDR3aa: CAGKTGGDYGYTF
j_gene: TRBJ1-2
v_gene: TRBV28
d_gene: TRBD1
abundance: NA

CDR3nt: TGTGCCAGCACCACTTGGGGGGGCAAGTCTGGGGCCAACGTCCTGACTTTC
CDR3aa: CASTTWGGKSGANVLTF
j_gene: TRBJ2-6
v_gene: TRBV7-9
d_gene: NA
abundance: once

CDR3nt: TGTGCCAGTAGTATCCCCGGGATGGGGGGGACCACTGAAGCTTTCTTT
CDR3aa: CASSIPGMGGTTEAFF
j_gene: TRBJ1-1
v_gene: TRBV19
d_gene: NA
abundance: NA

CDR3nt: TGTGCCAGCAGCAAAGTACTCGGGCCCCAGGGTTTGGGTCCGGACGAGCAGTACTTC
CDR3aa: CASSKVLGPQGLGPDEQYF
j_gene: TRBJ2-7
v_gene: TRBV21-1
d_gene: NA
abundance: NA

CDR3nt: TGTGCCAGCAGTCCAGCACCTGGGCCCTACAATGAGCAGTTCTTC
CDR3aa: CASSPAPGPYNEQFF
j_gene: TRBJ2-1
v_gene: TRBV6-1
d_gene: NA
abundance: NA

CDR3nt: TGTGCCAGCAGCTTGATCCGACTAAACTATGGCTACACCTTC
CDR3aa: CASSLIRLNYGYTF
j_gene: TRBJ1-2
v_gene: TRBV5-6
d_gene: NA
abundance: few

CDR3nt: TGTGCCACCAGCAGAGGAGGACAGGGGTTTGCCGGGGAGCTGTTTTTT
CDR3aa: CATSRGGQGFAGELFF
j_gene: TRBJ2-2
v_gene: TRBV15
d_gene: TRBD1
abundance: NA

CDR3nt: TGTGCCAGCAGCTTAAAAGCGGGAGGATACAATGAGCAGTTCTTC
CDR3aa: CASSLKAGGYNEQFF
j_gene: TRBJ2-1
v_gene: TRBV7-2
d_gene: TRBD2
abundance: NA

CDR3nt: TGTGCCAGCAGCCGGGAAGCGGGGGAGCACCGGGGAACCCAGTACTTC
CDR3aa: CASSREAGEHRGTQYF
j_gene: TRBJ2-5
v_gene: TRBV4-2
d_gene: TRBD2
abundance: NA

CDR3nt: TGTGCCTGGCGGGGAAAAAAGACTGAAGCTTTCTTT
CDR3aa: CAWRGKKTEAFF
j_gene: TRBJ1-1
v_gene: TRBV30
d_gene: NA
abundance: NA

CDR3nt: TGCGCCAGCAGCCGGGGACTAGCGGGGATATTAACAGATACGCAGTATTTT
CDR3aa: CASSRGLAGILTDTQYF
j_gene: TRBJ2-3
v_gene: TRBV5-1
d_gene: TRBD2
abundance: NA

CDR3nt: TGTGCCAGCTCACTCCGTGGACGGATCTACGAGCAGTACTTC
CDR3aa: CASSLRGRIYEQYF
j_gene: TRBJ2-7
v_gene: TRBV18
d_gene: NA
abundance: NA

CDR3nt: TGTGCCAGCAGGCATATACGGGACAGTTATAGCAATCAGCCCCAGCATTTT
CDR3aa: CASRHIRDSYSNQPQHF
j_gene: TRBJ1-5
v_gene: TRBV28
d_gene: TRBD1
abundance: few

CDR3nt: TGTGCCAGCAGCCCGACAGGGGGCTGGGAGACCCAGTACTTC
CDR3aa: CASSPTGGWETQYF
j_gene: TRBJ2-5
v_gene: TRBV7-2
d_gene: TRBD1
abundance: NA

CDR3nt: TGTGCCAGCAGTGAAGTACCCCGACAGTATAGCAATCAGCCCCAGCATTTT
CDR3aa: CASSEVPRQYSNQPQHF
j_gene: TRBJ1-5
v_gene: TRBV6-1
d_gene: NA
abundance: NA

CDR3nt: TGTGCCAGCAGCGAGGGACTAGCGGATACAGATACGCAGTATTTT
CDR3aa: CASSEGLADTDTQYF
j_gene: TRBJ2-3
v_gene: TRBV7-9
d_gene: TRBD2
abundance: NA

CDR3nt: TGTGCCAGCAGTTCACAGAATTCCTTTCAAGCTTTCTTT
CDR3aa: CASSSQNSFQAFF
j_gene: TRBJ1-1
v_gene: TRBV6-6
d_gene: NA
abundance: NA

CDR3nt: TGTGCCAGCAGCTTAGCGGGAGGTATAGATACGCAGTATTTT
CDR3aa: CASSLAGGIDTQYF
j_gene: TRBJ2-3
v_gene: TRBV7-3
d_gene: TRBD2
abundance: NA

CDR3nt: TGTGCCAGCAGTGAAGCGGAGGGGCGGCGGCAGCCCCAGCATTTT
CDR3aa: CASSEAEGRRQPQHF
j_gene: TRBJ1-5
v_gene: TRBV6-1
d_gene: NA
abundance: NA

CDR3nt: TGCAGTGCCCTCACCAATGAGCAGTTCTTC
CDR3aa: CSALTNEQFF
j_gene: TRBJ2-1
v_gene: TRBV20-1
d_gene: NA
abundance: few

CDR3nt: TGTGCCAGCAGCTTGGACGTAACAGATACGCAGTATTTT
CDR3aa: CASSLDVTDTQYF
j_gene: TRBJ2-3
v_gene: TRBV5-4
d_gene: NA
abundance: NA

CDR3nt: TGTGCCAGCAGCTTAGCCCGGGGACTAGCGGAAGAGACCCAGTACTTC
CDR3aa: CASSLARGLAEETQYF
j_gene: TRBJ2-5
v_gene: TRBV7-2
d_gene: TRBD2
abundance: NA

CDR3nt: TGTGCCAGCAGTTACTCCGTGACAGGGGGCGTTCGGTACTTC
CDR3aa: CASSYSVTGGVRYF
j_gene: TRBJ2-7
v_gene: TRBV6-5
d_gene: TRBD1
abundance: NA

CDR3nt: TGTGCCAGCAGCCTACAGGGGCCCTACGAGCAGTACTTC
CDR3aa: CASSLQGPYEQYF
j_gene: TRBJ2-7
v_gene: TRBV28
d_gene: TRBD1
abundance: NA

CDR3nt: TGTGCCAGCAGGCCTGCGGCTAGCGGAAACCAAGAGACCCAGTACTTC
CDR3aa: CASRPAASGNQETQYF
j_gene: TRBJ2-5
v_gene: TRBV28
d_gene: TRBD2
abundance: NA

CDR3nt: TGCAGCGTTGTTTCGGGAGGGGGCGAGGGGTATGGCTACACCTTC
CDR3aa: CSVVSGGGEGYGYTF
j_gene: TRBJ1-2
v_gene: TRBV29-1
d_gene: TRBD1
abundance: NA

CDR3nt: TGTGCCAGCAGTCCGAGGGGCAGGGTTACTGAAGCTTTCTTT
CDR3aa: CASSPRGRVTEAFF
j_gene: TRBJ1-1
v_gene: TRBV7-2
d_gene: NA
abundance: once

CDR3nt: TGTGCCAGCAGCCCAGACAGGGGGCGGCATCAGCCCCAGCATTTT
CDR3aa: CASSPDRGRHQPQHF
j_gene: TRBJ1-5
v_gene: TRBV7-2
d_gene: TRBD1
abundance: few

CDR3nt: TGTGCCAGTAGGCGTTGGGCTAGCGGGGGCACCGGGGAGCTGTTTTTT
CDR3aa: CASRRWASGGTGELFF
j_gene: TRBJ2-2
v_gene: TRBV19
d_gene: TRBD2
abundance: NA